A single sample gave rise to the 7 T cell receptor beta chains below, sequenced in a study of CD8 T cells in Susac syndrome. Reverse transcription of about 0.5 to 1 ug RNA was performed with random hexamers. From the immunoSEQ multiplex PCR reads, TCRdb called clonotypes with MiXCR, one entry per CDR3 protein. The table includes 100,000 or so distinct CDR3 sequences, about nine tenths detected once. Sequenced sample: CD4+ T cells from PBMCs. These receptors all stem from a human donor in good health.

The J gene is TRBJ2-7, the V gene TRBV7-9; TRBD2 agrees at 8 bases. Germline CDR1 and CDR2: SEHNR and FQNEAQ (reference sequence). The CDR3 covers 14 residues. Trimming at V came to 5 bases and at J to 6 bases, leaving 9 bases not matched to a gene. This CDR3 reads CASSPLAGSGEQYF. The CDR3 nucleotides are TGTGCCAGCAGCCCCTTAGCGGGATCAGGCGAGCAGTACTTC.

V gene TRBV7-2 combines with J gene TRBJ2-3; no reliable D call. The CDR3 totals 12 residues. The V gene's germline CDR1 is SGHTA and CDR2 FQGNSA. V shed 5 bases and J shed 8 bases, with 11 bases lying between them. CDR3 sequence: CASSPPLGTQYF. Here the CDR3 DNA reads TGTGCCAGCAGCCCCCCATTGGGTACGCAGTATTTT.

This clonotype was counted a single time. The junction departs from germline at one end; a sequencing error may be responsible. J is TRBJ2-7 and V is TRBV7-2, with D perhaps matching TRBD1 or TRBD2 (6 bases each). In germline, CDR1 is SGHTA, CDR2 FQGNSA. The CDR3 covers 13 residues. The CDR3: CASGGRGNYKQYF. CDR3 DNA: TGTGCCAGCGGGGGGCGGGGAAACTACAAGCAGTACTTC.

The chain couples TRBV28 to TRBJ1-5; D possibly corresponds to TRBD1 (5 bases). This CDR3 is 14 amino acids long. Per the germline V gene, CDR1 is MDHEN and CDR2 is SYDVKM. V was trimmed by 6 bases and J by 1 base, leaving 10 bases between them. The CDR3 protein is CASSRVVSNQPQHF. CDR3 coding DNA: TGTGCCAGCAGCAGGGTCGTAAGCAATCAGCCCCAGCATTTT.

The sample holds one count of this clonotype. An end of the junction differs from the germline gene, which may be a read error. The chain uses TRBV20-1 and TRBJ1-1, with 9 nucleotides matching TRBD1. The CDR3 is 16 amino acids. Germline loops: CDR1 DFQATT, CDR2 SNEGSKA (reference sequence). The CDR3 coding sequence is TGCAGTGCCAGAGGGACAGGGTCCTTCAGCGGCACTGAAGCTTTCTTT. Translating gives CSARGTGSFSGTEAFF.

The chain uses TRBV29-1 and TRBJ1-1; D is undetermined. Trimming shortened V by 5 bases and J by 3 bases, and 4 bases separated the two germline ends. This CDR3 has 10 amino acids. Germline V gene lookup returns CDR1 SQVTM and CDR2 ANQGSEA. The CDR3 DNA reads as TGCAGCGTTTACTACACTGAAGCTTTCTTT. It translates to CSVYYTEAFF. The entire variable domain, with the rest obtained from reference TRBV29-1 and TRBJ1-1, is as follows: SAVISQKPSRDICQRGTSLTIQCQVDSQVTMMFWYRQQPGQSLTLIATANQGSEATYESGFVIDKFPISRPNLTFSTLTVSNMSPEDSSIYLCSVYYTEAFFGQGTRLTVV.

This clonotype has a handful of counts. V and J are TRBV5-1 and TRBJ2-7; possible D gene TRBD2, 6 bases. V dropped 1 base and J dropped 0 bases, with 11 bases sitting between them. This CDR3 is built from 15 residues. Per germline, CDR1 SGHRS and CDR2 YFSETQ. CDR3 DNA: TGCGCCAGCAGCTTGAGCGGGCAGAGCTCCTACGAGCAGTACTTC. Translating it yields CASSLSGQSSYEQYF. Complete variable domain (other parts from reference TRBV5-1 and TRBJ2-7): KAGVTQTPRYLIKTRGQQVTLSCSPISGHRSVSWYQQTPGQGLQFLFEYFSETQRNKGNFPGRFSGRQFSNSRSEMNVSTLELGDSALYLCASSLSGQSSYEQYFGPGTRLTVT.